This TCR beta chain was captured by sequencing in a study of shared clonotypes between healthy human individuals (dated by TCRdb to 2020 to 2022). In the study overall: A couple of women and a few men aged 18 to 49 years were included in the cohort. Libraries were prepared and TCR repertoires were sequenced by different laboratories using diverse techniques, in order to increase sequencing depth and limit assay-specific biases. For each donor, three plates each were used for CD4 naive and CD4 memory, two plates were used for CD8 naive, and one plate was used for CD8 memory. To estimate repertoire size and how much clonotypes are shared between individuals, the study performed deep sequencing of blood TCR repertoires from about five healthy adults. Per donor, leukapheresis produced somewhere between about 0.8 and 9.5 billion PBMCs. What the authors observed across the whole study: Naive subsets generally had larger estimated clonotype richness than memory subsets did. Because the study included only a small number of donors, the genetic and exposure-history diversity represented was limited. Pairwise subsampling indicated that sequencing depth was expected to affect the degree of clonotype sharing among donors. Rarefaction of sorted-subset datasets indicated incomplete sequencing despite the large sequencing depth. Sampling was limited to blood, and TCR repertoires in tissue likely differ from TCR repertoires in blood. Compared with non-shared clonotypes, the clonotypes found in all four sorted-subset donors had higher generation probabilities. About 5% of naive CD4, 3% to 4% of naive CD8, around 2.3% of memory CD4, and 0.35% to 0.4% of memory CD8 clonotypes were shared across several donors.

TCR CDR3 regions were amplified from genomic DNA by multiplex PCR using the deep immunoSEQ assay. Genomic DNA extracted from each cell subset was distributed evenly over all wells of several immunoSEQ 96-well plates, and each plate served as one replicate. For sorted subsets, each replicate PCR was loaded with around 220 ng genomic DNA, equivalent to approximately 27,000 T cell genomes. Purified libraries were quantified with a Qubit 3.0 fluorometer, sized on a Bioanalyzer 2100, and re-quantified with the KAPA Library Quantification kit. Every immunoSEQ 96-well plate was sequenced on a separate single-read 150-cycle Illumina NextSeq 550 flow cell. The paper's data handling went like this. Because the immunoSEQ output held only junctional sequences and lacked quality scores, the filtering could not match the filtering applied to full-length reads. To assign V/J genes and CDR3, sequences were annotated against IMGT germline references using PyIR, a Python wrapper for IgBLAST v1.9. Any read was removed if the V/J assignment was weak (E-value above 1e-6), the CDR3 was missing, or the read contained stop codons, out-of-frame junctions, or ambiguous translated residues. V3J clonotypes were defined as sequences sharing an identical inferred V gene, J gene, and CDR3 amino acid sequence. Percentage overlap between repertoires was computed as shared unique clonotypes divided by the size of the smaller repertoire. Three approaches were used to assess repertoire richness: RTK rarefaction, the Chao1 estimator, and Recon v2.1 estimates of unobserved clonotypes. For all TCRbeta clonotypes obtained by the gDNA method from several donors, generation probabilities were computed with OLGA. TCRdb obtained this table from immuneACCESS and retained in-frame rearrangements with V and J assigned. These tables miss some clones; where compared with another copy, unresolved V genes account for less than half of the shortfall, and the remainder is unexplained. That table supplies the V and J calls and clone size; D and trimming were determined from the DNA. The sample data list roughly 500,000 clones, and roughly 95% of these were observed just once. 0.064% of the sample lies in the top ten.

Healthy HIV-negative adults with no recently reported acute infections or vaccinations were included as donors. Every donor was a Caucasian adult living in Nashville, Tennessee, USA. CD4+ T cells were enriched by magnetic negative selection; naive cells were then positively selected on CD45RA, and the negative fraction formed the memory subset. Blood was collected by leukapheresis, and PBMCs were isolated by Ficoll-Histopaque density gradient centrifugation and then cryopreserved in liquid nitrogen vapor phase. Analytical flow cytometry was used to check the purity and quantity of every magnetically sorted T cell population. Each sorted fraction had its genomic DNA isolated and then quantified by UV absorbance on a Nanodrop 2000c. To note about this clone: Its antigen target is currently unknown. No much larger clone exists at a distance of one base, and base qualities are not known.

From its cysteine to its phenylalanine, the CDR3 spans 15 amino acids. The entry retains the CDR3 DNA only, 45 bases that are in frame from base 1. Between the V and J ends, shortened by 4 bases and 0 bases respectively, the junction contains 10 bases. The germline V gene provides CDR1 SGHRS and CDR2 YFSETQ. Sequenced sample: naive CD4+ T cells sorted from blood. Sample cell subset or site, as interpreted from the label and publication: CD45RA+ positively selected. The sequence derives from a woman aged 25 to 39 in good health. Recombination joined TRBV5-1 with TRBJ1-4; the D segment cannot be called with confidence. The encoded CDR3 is CASSLTLATNEKLFF. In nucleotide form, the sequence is TGCGCCAGCAGCCTCACTTTGGCAACTAATGAAAAACTGTTTTTT.